This entry features one T cell receptor (beta chain) sequence. This entry is derived from a study of blood T cell repertoires in COVID-19. Trimming pared 7 bases from V and 1 base from J, leaving 10 bases between. CDR1 and CDR2 (germline): LNHDA, SQIVND (reference sequence). This CDR3 spans 14 amino acids. Clones were read by immunoSEQ multiplex PCR, and TCRdb kept only the in-frame ones, dropping some. The data show around 500,000 clones, approximately 85% seen once. V usage is TRBV19 and J usage is TRBJ2-2, with a weak D call TRBD1 (5 bases). This TCR came from a human donor in a cohort sampled during active COVID-19. The sample comprised peripheral blood. This CDR3 is CASILGVNTGELFF. The CDR3 DNA follows: TGTGCCAGTATTTTAGGGGTGAACACCGGGGAGCTGTTTTTT. Combining the CDR3 with reference TRBV19 and TRBJ2-2 gives the whole variable domain DGGITQSPKYLFRKEGQNVTLSCEQNLNHDAMYWYRQDPGQGLRLIYYSQIVNDFQKGDIAEGYSVSREKKESFPLTVTSAQKNPTAFYLCASILGVNTGELFFGEGSRLTVL.